These T cell receptor beta chains were read from a single sample in a study of blood T cell repertoires in COVID-19. Here immunoSEQ multiplex PCR was the method, and the copy in TCRdb shows in-frame clones only, minus some. The sample lists 150,000 to 200,000 clones; more than 70% were seen once. The sequencing input was PBMCs or T cells enriched from blood (not recorded which). The receptors derive from a woman younger than 45 who had recovered from COVID-19. Both conserved end residues are part of each CDR3. A D gene is named only where the DNA matches it firmly. Clone size is stated in some rows and not others, as once, few, many or a class when expanded.

size	V	D	J	DNA	CDR3
.	TRBV29-1	TRBD1	TRBJ2-7	TGCAGCGGGGGGACAGGGCGTTACGAGCAGTACTTC	CSGGTGRYEQYF
.	TRBV4-1	TRBD1	TRBJ1-5	TGCGCCAGCAGCCAAGCTTACAGGGGAGGTCAGCCCCAGCATTTT	CASSQAYRGGQPQHF
.	TRBV7-9	.	TRBJ2-3	TGTGCCAGCAGCTTAGGGTCTTCAGGGGGCACAGATACGCAGTATTTT	CASSLGSSGGTDTQYF
.	TRBV19	TRBD1	TRBJ1-1	TGTGCCAGTAGTAGTTCACAGGGGGGTGGCACTGAAGCTTTCTTT	CASSSSQGGGTEAFF
.	TRBV3-1/TRBV3-2	.	TRBJ2-1	TGTGCCAGCAGCCAAGGCGGTAGGCAGTTCTTC	CASSQGGRQFF
.	TRBV11-2	.	TRBJ2-1	TGTGCCAGCAGCTCCCCCTCGCCCCGAGGTGAGCAGTTCTTC	CASSSPSPRGEQFF
.	TRBV5-1	.	TRBJ2-1	TGCGCCAGCAGCTTGGTTGGCAGGGGTCCGGATGAGCAGTTCTTC	CASSLVGRGPDEQFF
.	TRBV28	.	TRBJ1-4	TGTGCCAGCAGAGAAGGGGGACGGTTGAATGAAAAACTGTTTTTT	CASREGGRLNEKLFF
once	TRBV27	.	TRBJ2-4	TGTGCCAGCAGTTTATCGGTTAGCCCCAAAAACATTCAGTACTTC	CASSLSVSPKNIQYF
once	TRBV7-9	TRBD2	TRBJ2-7	TGTGCCAGCAGCTTGGCCGGGACTAGCATCTTTTACGAGCAGTACTTC	CASSLAGTSIFYEQYF
once	TRBV5-1	TRBD2	TRBJ2-1	TGCGCCAGCAGCTCCGCGGGAGGAAACAATGAGCAGTTCTTC	CASSSAGGNNEQFF
once	TRBV5-1	.	TRBJ2-7	TGCGCCAGCAGCTTGCGACGGGAGCAATCCTACGAGCAGTACTTC	CASSLRREQSYEQYF
.	TRBV3-1/TRBV3-2	.	TRBJ1-2	TGTGCCAGCAGCCGACAGTCTTCCTATGGCTACACCTTC	CASSRQSSYGYTF
.	TRBV6-2/TRBV6-3	.	TRBJ2-4	TGTGCCAGCAGTTACTCGATTGAGGGGGTCAGGGCGGTGGGAAGCAGCATTCAGTACTTC	CASSYSIEGVRAVGSSIQYF
.	TRBV5-1	TRBD1	TRBJ2-2	TGCGCCAGCAGTCAGGACAGGGCAGACACCGGGGAGCTGTTTTTT	CASSQDRADTGELFF
.	TRBV4-1	TRBD1	TRBJ2-7	TGCGCCAGCAGCCAAGAGACAGGGAACCATTACGAGCAGTACTTC	CASSQETGNHYEQYF
once	TRBV25-1	TRBD1	TRBJ2-1	TGTGCCAGCAGTGACGGGACAGGACACAATGAGCAGTTCTTC	CASSDGTGHNEQFF
.	TRBV21-1	.	TRBJ2-1	TGTGCCAGCAGAAAATGTCGACTAGCGGGAATGCCTGTAGTCTACAATGAGCAGTTCTTC	CASRKCRLAGMPVVYNEQFF
.	TRBV6-5	.	TRBJ2-7	TGTGCCAGCAGGGACGGAGGGGCTACTTTCGAGCAGTACTTC	CASRDGGATFEQYF
many	TRBV10-3	.	TRBJ2-7	TGTGCCATTTCTCAGACCTACGAGCAGTACTTC	CAISQTYEQYF
.	TRBV9	.	TRBJ1-2	TGTGCCAGCAGCGTCTCTCAAACGGGGGTCGACTATGGCTACACCTTC	CASSVSQTGVDYGYTF
once	TRBV4-1	TRBD1	TRBJ1-2	TGCGCCAGCAGCCCCGGCCCTAAGGACAGGGTAATCCTCTTC	CASSPGPKDRVILF
once	TRBV7-9	TRBD2	TRBJ2-7	TGTGCCAGCACGGGCGCGGGAGGGCCAGAGCAGTACTTC	CASTGAGGPEQYF
few	TRBV6-1	TRBD2	TRBJ2-1	TGTGCCAGCAGTGAACCCGGGACTAGCGGGACCTATGAGCAGTTCTTC	CASSEPGTSGTYEQFF
.	TRBV3-1/TRBV3-2	.	TRBJ2-3	TGTGCCAGCAGCCAAGATGCCCCAGGGTCAGATACGCAGTATTTT	CASSQDAPGSDTQYF
.	TRBV9	.	TRBJ1-5	TGTGCCAGCAGCGTACGACGGCAACAGGATAGCAATCAGCCCCAGCATTTT	CASSVRRQQDSNQPQHF
.	TRBV7-2	.	TRBJ2-1	TGTGCCAGCAGCTTGGTAAGGGGGAATGAGCAGTTCTTC	CASSLVRGNEQFF
.	TRBV28	TRBD2	TRBJ2-7	TGTGCCAGCAGTTTAAAAGGCTCTGGGGGGGAGTACTTC	CASSLKGSGGEYF
.	TRBV29-1	TRBD1	TRBJ2-2	TGCAGCGTCGCTGATTCCGGGACAGGGGAAACCGGGGAGCTGTTTTTT	CSVADSGTGETGELFF
few	TRBV19	.	TRBJ1-6	TGTGCCAGTAGTATCGAGAGGACAGCTAATTCACCCCTCCACTTT	CASSIERTANSPLHF
.	TRBV6-5	.	TRBJ2-7	TGTGCCAGCAGTTACTCGGTCCTGGACAGAACCTACGAGCAGTACTTC	CASSYSVLDRTYEQYF
few	TRBV6-5	TRBD1	TRBJ2-2	TGTGCCAGCAGTTACCAAACGACAGGGGGGGAGCTGTTTTTT	CASSYQTTGGELFF
.	TRBV6-5	TRBD1	TRBJ2-7	TGTGCCAGCAGTACCCAGACAGGGGGAAGATACGAGCAGTACTTC	CASSTQTGGRYEQYF
.	TRBV29-1	.	TRBJ1-1	TGCAGCGTTTGGCGGTCCGAAGGGGGTGAAGCTTTCTTT	CSVWRSEGGEAFF
.	TRBV5-1	.	TRBJ1-2	TGCGCCAGCAGCGCAGATACAGCATCCTATGGCTACACCTTC	CASSADTASYGYTF
.	TRBV21-1	.	TRBJ1-6	TGTGCCAGCAGCAAAGCCAGGCAGGGCTTGGAAACTAATTCACCCCTCCACTTT	CASSKARQGLETNSPLHF
.	TRBV5-4	.	TRBJ2-5	TGTGCCAGCAGCTTGGTTGGTTACAGAATATTTAGGGAGACCCAGTACTTC	CASSLVGYRIFRETQYF
.	TRBV27	.	TRBJ1-1	TGTGCCAGCAGTTTTGGAACAGGGACGATTGAAGCTTTCTTT	CASSFGTGTIEAFF
once	TRBV12-3/TRBV12-4	TRBD2	TRBJ2-5	TGTGCCAGCAAGGCGGGAGCCACGGAGACCCAGTACTTC	CASKAGATETQYF
.	TRBV2	.	TRBJ2-2	TGTGCCAGCAGAGTAGAGGAGCAAAGCACCGGGGAGCTGTTTTTT	CASRVEEQSTGELFF
.	TRBV5-1	TRBD2	TRBJ2-2	TGCGCCAGCAGCTGGGGCTTAAGAGGGAGGGCCACCGGGGAGCTGTTTTTT	CASSWGLRGRATGELFF
.	TRBV7-9	.	TRBJ2-7	TGTGCCAGCAGCTTAGACCGGGGCTCCTACGAGCAGTACTTC	CASSLDRGSYEQYF
.	TRBV28	.	TRBJ1-5	TGTGCCAGCACCGGCTCTGGGAGGGTTTACAATCAGCCCCAGCATTTT	CASTGSGRVYNQPQHF
.	TRBV24-1	TRBD1	TRBJ2-1	TGTGCCACCAGTGATTGGGGACAGGGGTACAATGAGCAGTTCTTC	CATSDWGQGYNEQFF
once	TRBV28	TRBD1	TRBJ1-1	TGTGCCAGCAGTTTCTTAGACAGGGGTGAAGCTTTCTTT	CASSFLDRGEAFF
.	TRBV19	TRBD2	TRBJ2-1	TGTGCCAGTAGGACTGGGACTAGCGGTTACAATGAGCAGTTCTTC	CASRTGTSGYNEQFF
once	TRBV2	TRBD1	TRBJ1-4	TGTGCCACAGGTCCCTGGACAGGCCTAAATGAAAAACTGTTTTTT	CATGPWTGLNEKLFF
.	TRBV7-8	.	TRBJ2-7	TGTGCCAGCAGCCGAGGGAGAGCGGTCAGCTCCTACGAGCAGTACTTC	CASSRGRAVSSYEQYF
few	TRBV5-5	.	TRBJ2-2	TGTGCCAGCAGCTTGTTTCTTTCGGGGGTAACCGGGGAGCTGTTTTTT	CASSLFLSGVTGELFF
.	TRBV7-6	TRBD2	TRBJ2-5	TGTGCCAGCAGTTCCACTAGCGGCCAAGAGACCCAGTACTTC	CASSSTSGQETQYF
.	TRBV6-5	TRBD2	TRBJ2-3	TGTGCCAGCAGCAACGGACTAGGCGCAGATACGCAGTATTTT	CASSNGLGADTQYF
once	TRBV13	.	TRBJ2-1	TGTGCCAGCAGCTCACAATTGACTAGCTCCTACAATGAGCAGTTCTTC	CASSSQLTSSYNEQFF
.	TRBV6-5	TRBD1	TRBJ1-5	TGTGCCAGCAGACCGACAGGGTATGAGGATCAGCCCCAGCATTTT	CASRPTGYEDQPQHF
.	TRBV11-3	.	TRBJ2-3	TGTGCCAGCAGCAGAAAGGCAGGGCGAACATGCCTTCGCACAGATACGCAGTATTTT	CASSRKAGRTCLRTDTQYF
.	TRBV5-1	TRBD2	TRBJ2-1	TGCGCCAGCAGCTTGGGTAGCGGGACCACCTACAATGAGCAGTTCTTC	CASSLGSGTTYNEQFF